This passage covers 28 T cell receptor beta chains from one sample sequenced in a study of T cell changes during pregnancy in multiple sclerosis. Only in-frame clones appear in the TCRdb table, and some are missing; sequencing was by immunoSEQ multiplex PCR. This table holds around 100,000 clones, more than 85% found once. Sequencing used peripheral blood, obtained after pregnancy. These receptors all stem from a female donor with multiple sclerosis, enrolled in a pregnancy study.

The chain employs TRBV5-1 and TRBJ2-7, with a tentative D call TRBD2 (6 bases). The germline V gene encodes CDR1 SGHRS and CDR2 YFSETQ. The CDR3 covers 13 residues. The germline V and J ends were trimmed by 2 bases and 2 bases, with 8 bases remaining between them. The CDR3 coding sequence is TGCGCCAGCAGCTTTGGGGGGACCTACGAGCAGTACTTC. Amino acids: CASSFGGTYEQYF.

This rearrangement joins TRBV4-2 to TRBJ2-2, with D tentatively TRBD2 (5 bases). Germline assignment: CDR1 LGHNA and CDR2 YNFKEQ. The V end lost 0 bases, the J end lost 1 base, and 15 bases lay between the germline ends. The CDR3 totals 18 residues. CDR3 nucleotides: TGTGCCAGCAGCCAAGATCTTTTCACCGGGGTGAACACCGGGGAGCTGTTTTTT. Protein: CASSQDLFTGVNTGELFF.

The chain is built from TRBV27 and TRBJ2-2; 11 positions agree with TRBD2. The germline V gene has CDR1 MNHEY and CDR2 SMNVEV (reference sequence). The junction had 9 bases not matched to a gene; V was cut back by 5 bases and J by 4 bases. The CDR3 is 17 residues long. The CDR3 region has the DNA TGTGCCAGCAGTGGAGGGCTTAGCGGGGGGGTCACCGGGGAGCTGTTTTTT. Amino acid sequence: CASSGGLSGGVTGELFF.

V usage is TRBV5-6 and J usage is TRBJ1-2, with D possibly TRBD1 on 6 matching bases. This CDR3 region has 13 residues. Germline CDR1 reads SGHDT; CDR2 reads YYEEEE. V was clipped by 5 bases and J by 4 bases, with 12 bases between them. The CDR3 is CASSSGVGYGYTF. CDR3 sequence (DNA): TGTGCCAGCAGTTCAGGGGTGGGCTATGGCTACACCTTC.

V gene TRBV10-3 combines with J gene TRBJ1-5, with 7 bases identical to TRBD1. This CDR3 spans 14 amino acids. Germline CDR1 is ENHRY and CDR2 is SYGVKD. The junction had 4 bases not matched to a gene; V was cut back by 4 bases and J by 4 bases. CDR3 in amino acids: CAISGQGTNQPQHF. As DNA, the CDR3 is TGTGCCATCAGTGGACAGGGCACTAATCAGCCCCAGCATTTT.

This sequence joins TRBV10-3 and TRBJ1-4; D possibly corresponds to TRBD1 (6 bases). V lost 2 bases to trimming and J lost 8 bases, with 18 bases between them. The CDR3 is made up of 16 amino acids. Per germline, CDR1 ENHRY and CDR2 SYGVKD. The DNA of the CDR3 is TGTGCCATCAGTGAGAAATTCAGGGGAAGCTGGGAAAAACTGTTTTTT. Its translation is CAISEKFRGSWEKLFF.

V usage is TRBV2 and J usage is TRBJ1-4, with D tentatively TRBD1 (5 bases). V was shortened by 10 bases and J by 7 bases, with 19 bases between the two germline ends. Per the germline V gene, CDR1 is SNHLY and CDR2 is FYNNEI. This CDR3 has 14 amino acids. The chain's CDR3 is CAISMTEKAEKLFF. As DNA, the CDR3 is TGTGCCATTTCGATGACAGAGAAGGCTGAAAAACTGTTTTTT.

The chain combines TRBV7-9 with TRBJ2-3; D remains ambiguous. CDR3 length equals 13 residues. With 5 bases removed from V and 3 bases from J, the gap between germline ends came to 9 bases. Germline loops: CDR1 SEHNR, CDR2 FQNEAQ (reference sequence). CDR3: CASSLDGTDTQYF. For the CDR3, the DNA is TGTGCCAGCAGCCTAGACGGGACAGATACGCAGTATTTT.

This chain joins TRBV7-3 and TRBJ2-1; TRBD2 matches at 9 bases. This CDR3 contains 19 residues. The germline V gene encodes CDR1 SGHTA and CDR2 FQGTGA. Trimming took 2 bases from V and 0 from J; bases not matched to a gene: 11. The CDR3 DNA follows: TGTGCCAGCAGCTTAGTGTCCAGCGGGGGGCGGAGCTCCTACAATGAGCAGTTCTTC. The encoded protein is CASSLVSSGGRSSYNEQFF.

The chain has TRBV9 and TRBJ2-7; D may be TRBD2 (5 bases). The length of the CDR3 is 14 residues. Germline V gene data show CDR1 as SGDLS and CDR2 as YYNGEE. V was cut by 4 bases and J by 6 bases, with 17 bases left in between. CDR3 region: CASSTLLGFGEQYF. DNA for the CDR3: TGTGCCAGCAGCACCCTACTAGGATTCGGCGAGCAGTACTTC.

This clone occurred once. This chain uses TRBV14 with TRBJ2-7; tentatively, D is TRBD1 (5 bases). The CDR3 totals 12 residues. Germline loops: CDR1 SGHDN, CDR2 FVKESK. V was pared by 1 base and J by 4 bases, with 5 bases between. The CDR3 sequence: CASSQGQYEQYF. The CDR3 coding sequence is TGTGCCAGCAGCCAAGGACAGTACGAGCAGTACTTC.

CDR3 amino acids: CAWRKTGSSYNEQFF. The CDR3 coding sequence is TGTGCCTGGAGGAAAACAGGGAGTTCCTACAATGAGCAGTTCTTC. The chain carries TRBV30 and TRBJ2-1; D is perhaps TRBD1 (6 bases). V shed 3 bases and J shed 1 base, with 13 bases lying between them. The CDR3 contains 15 residues. The germline V gene has CDR1 GTSNPN and CDR2 SVGIG (reference sequence).

The V gene is TRBV30, the J gene TRBJ2-1, with D perhaps TRBD2 (6 bases). The V end was cut by 4 bases, the J end by 4 bases, with 17 bases between. CDR1 is GTSNPN and CDR2 is SVGIG in the germline V gene (reference sequence). This CDR3 contains 15 residues. CDR3 bases: TGTGCCTGGAACCCAACGTGGGGGGTATACAATGAGCAGTTCTTC. Translated, it gives CAWNPTWGVYNEQFF.

The genes are TRBV19 and TRBJ2-5; D is perhaps TRBD1 (5 bases). The CDR3 has 13 residues. V was trimmed by 5 bases and J by 3 bases, leaving 10 bases between them. Germline V gene lookup returns CDR1 LNHDA and CDR2 SQIVND (reference sequence). The CDR3 DNA reads TGTGCCAGTAGTTTGGACATTGAAGAGACCCAGTACTTC. Amino acid sequence: CASSLDIEETQYF.

The chain links TRBV7-2 to TRBJ2-3; D is possibly TRBD1 (6 bases). This CDR3 spans 14 amino acids. Germline V gives CDR1 SGHTA, CDR2 FQGNSA. Trimming took 4 bases from V and 3 from J, leaving 11 bases between them. CDR3 in DNA: TGTGCCAGCAGCTATACAGGGAGTACAGATACGCAGTATTTT. Translation gives CASSYTGSTDTQYF. The full variable domain, completed using reference TRBV7-2 and TRBJ2-3, is GAGVSQSPSNKVTEKGKDVELRCDPISGHTALYWYRQSLGQGLEFLIYFQGNSAPDKSGLPSDRFSAERTGGSVSTLTIQRTQQEDSAVYLCASSYTGSTDTQYFGPGTRLTVL.

This clone was observed a handful of times. The V and J genes are TRBV5-4 and TRBJ1-2; D may be TRBD1 (6 bases). Germline V gene lookup returns CDR1 SGHNT and CDR2 YYREEE (reference sequence). The ends were cut back, 5 bases at V and 0 bases at J, with 11 bases in the middle. The CDR3 has 14 residues. CDR3 sequence reads: CASRGGIPNYGYTF. The CDR3 DNA sequence: TGTGCCAGCAGAGGGGGAATTCCTAACTATGGCTACACCTTC.

V and J are TRBV19 and TRBJ1-4; 9 bases align to TRBD1. Trimming removed 8 bases from V and 2 bases from J; junction bases left unmatched: 3. This CDR3 contains 14 residues. Germline CDR1 is LNHDA and CDR2 is SQIVND (reference sequence). CDR3 bases: TGTGCCAGTGGAGACAGGGGGACTAATGAAAAACTGTTTTTT. Its protein product is CASGDRGTNEKLFF.

The sample holds one count of this clone. The chain couples TRBV4-1 to TRBJ1-1, with TRBD1 identical over 10 bases. There are 15 residues in the CDR3. Unmatched junction bases numbered 6, after V lost 3 bases and J lost 5 bases. Per germline, CDR1 MGHRA and CDR2 YSYEKL. The chain's CDR3 is CASSQWTGGRTEAFF. In DNA, the CDR3 is TGCGCCAGCAGCCAGTGGACAGGGGGACGTACTGAAGCTTTCTTT.

The chain carries TRBV7-8 and TRBJ1-2; 10 nucleotides agree with TRBD1. Trimming at V came to 3 bases and at J to 8 bases, leaving 15 bases not matched to a gene. The CDR3 runs to 17 residues. Germline V gene lookup returns CDR1 SGHVS and CDR2 FQNEAQ. The CDR3 DNA reads TGTGCCAGCAGCTTCGGGCGGGACAGGGGAGAGAGTGGAGGCTACACCTTC. Its protein is CASSFGRDRGESGGYTF.

The chain combines TRBV5-4 with TRBJ2-5; 11 nucleotides match TRBD2. Per the germline V gene, CDR1 is SGHNT and CDR2 is YYREEE (reference sequence). J gave up 5 bases and V 4 bases, and 22 bases lay outside the gene matches. This CDR3 has 20 amino acids. CDR3 nucleotides: TGTGCCAGCAGCGCCAATTGGGGACTAGCGGTGGGAGCTGGGGTGGAGACCCAGTACTTC. This codes for CASSANWGLAVGAGVETQYF.

This clone was observed once. This chain uses TRBV25-1 with TRBJ2-3, with 8 bases matching TRBD2. The CDR3 spans 14 residues. Germline V CDR1 and CDR2: MGHDK, SYGVNS. The trim removed 7 bases at V and 1 base at J, leaving 4 bases unmatched. CDR3: CASTRGGGTDTQYF. The CDR3 nucleotides are TGTGCCAGCACTCGGGGGGGCGGCACAGATACGCAGTATTTT.

V is TRBV9 and J is TRBJ2-3, with 14 bases matching TRBD2. Per the germline V gene, CDR1 is SGDLS and CDR2 is YYNGEE. J was trimmed by 0 bases and V by 2 bases; bases with no gene match: 8. This CDR3 spans 19 amino acids. CDR3 coding DNA: TGTGCCAGCAGCGTCCCGACTAGCGGGGGGGCCCCTAGCACAGATACGCAGTATTTT. Residues: CASSVPTSGGAPSTDTQYF.

This chain joins TRBV4-1 and TRBJ2-5; 12 bases map to TRBD2. The V and J ends lost 5 bases and 6 bases, in that order; junction bases with no gene match: 7. Per germline, CDR1 MGHRA and CDR2 YSYEKL. The CDR3 is 15 amino acids. CDR3 coding DNA: TGCGCCAGCAGCGAAGCTAGCGGGGGGGGAAAGACCCAGTACTTC. Its translation is CASSEASGGGKTQYF.

The chain has TRBV27 and TRBJ1-4; maybe TRBD1 (6 bases). This CDR3 contains 15 residues. The V gene's germline CDR1 is MNHEY and CDR2 SMNVEV (reference sequence). V was trimmed by 6 bases and J by 4 bases, leaving 15 bases between them. The CDR3 is CASSRAGQHNEKLFF. The CDR3 bases are TGTGCCAGCAGCCGAGCCGGACAGCATAATGAAAAACTGTTTTTT.

The V gene is TRBV7-3, the J gene TRBJ1-1; D is perhaps TRBD1 (6 bases). Germline CDR1 and CDR2: SGHTA and FQGTGA. V was shortened by 3 bases and J by 5 bases, with 7 bases between the two germline ends. This CDR3 has 12 amino acids. DNA of the CDR3: TGTGCCAGCAGCTTTACAGGGACTGAAGCTTTCTTT. It is translated as CASSFTGTEAFF.

This chain's CDR3 is CASSLEERGSYEQYF. The CDR3, as DNA: TGTGCCAGCAGCTTAGAGGAAAGGGGAAGCTACGAGCAGTACTTC. The chain carries TRBV13 and TRBJ2-7; D may be TRBD1 (5 bases). V lost 1 base and J 3 bases, leaving 13 bases between the germline ends. From germline, CDR1 is PRHDT and CDR2 FYEKMQ (reference sequence). The CDR3 runs 15 residues. Combining the CDR3 with reference TRBV13 and TRBJ2-7 gives the whole variable domain AAGVIQSPRHLIKEKRETATLKCYPIPRHDTVYWYQQGPGQDPQFLISFYEKMQSDKGSIPDRFSAQQFSDYHSELNMSSLELGDSALYFCASSLEERGSYEQYFGPGTRLTVT.

The V gene is TRBV15, the J gene TRBJ2-4; maybe TRBD1 (7 bases). V lost 4 bases, J lost 5 bases, and 12 bases lay in between. There are 14 residues in the CDR3. Germline loops: CDR1 LNHNV, CDR2 YYDKDF (reference sequence). CDR3 residues: CATSIRGAENIQYF. CDR3 bases: TGTGCCACCAGCATCAGGGGGGCAGAAAACATTCAGTACTTC. The variable domain in full, with the rest retrieved from reference TRBV15 and TRBJ2-4, is DAMVIQNPRYQVTQFGKPVTLSCSQTLNHNVMYWYQQKSSQAPKLLFHYYDKDFNNEADTPDNFQSRRPNTSFCFLDIRSPGLGDTAMYLCATSIRGAENIQYFGAGTRLSVL.

V and J are TRBV11-3 and TRBJ2-3; D not certain. This CDR3 region has 13 residues. V was trimmed by 6 bases and J by 1 base, leaving 8 bases between them. Germline CDR1 and CDR2: SGHNT and YENEEA. The CDR3 here is CASRSTGTDTQYF. The CDR3 DNA reads as TGTGCCAGCAGATCGACTGGCACAGATACGCAGTATTTT.